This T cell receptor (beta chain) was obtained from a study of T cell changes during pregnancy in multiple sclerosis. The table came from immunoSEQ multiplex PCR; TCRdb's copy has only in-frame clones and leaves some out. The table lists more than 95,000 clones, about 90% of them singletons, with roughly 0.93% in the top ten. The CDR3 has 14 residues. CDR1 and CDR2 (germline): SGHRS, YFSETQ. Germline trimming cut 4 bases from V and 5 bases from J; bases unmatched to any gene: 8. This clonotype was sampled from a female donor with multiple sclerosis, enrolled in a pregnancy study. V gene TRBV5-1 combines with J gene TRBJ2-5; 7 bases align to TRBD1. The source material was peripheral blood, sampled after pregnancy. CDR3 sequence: CASSQTGSGETQYF. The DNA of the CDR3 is TGCGCCAGCAGCCAGACAGGGTCCGGGGAGACCCAGTACTTC.